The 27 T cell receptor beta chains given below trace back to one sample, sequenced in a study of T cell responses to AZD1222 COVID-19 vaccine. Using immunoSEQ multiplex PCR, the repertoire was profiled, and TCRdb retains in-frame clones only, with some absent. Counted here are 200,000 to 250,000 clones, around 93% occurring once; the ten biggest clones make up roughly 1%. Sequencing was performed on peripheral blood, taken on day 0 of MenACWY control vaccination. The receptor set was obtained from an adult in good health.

CDR3 region: CASSGDSGYGYTF. The CDR3 coding sequence is TGCGCCAGCAGCGGGGACAGCGGCTATGGCTACACCTTC. This chain uses TRBV5-1 with TRBJ1-2, with 7 nucleotides matching TRBD1. Germline CDR1 reads SGHRS; CDR2 reads YFSETQ. This CDR3 spans 13 amino acids. V shed 4 bases and J 4 bases; nucleotides not matched to a gene: 4.

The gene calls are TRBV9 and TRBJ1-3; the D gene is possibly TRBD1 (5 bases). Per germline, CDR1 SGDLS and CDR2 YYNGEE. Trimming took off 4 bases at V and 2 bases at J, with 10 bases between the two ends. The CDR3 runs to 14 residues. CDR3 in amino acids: CASSPPGAGNTIYF. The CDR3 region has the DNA TGTGCCAGCAGCCCCCCGGGGGCTGGAAACACCATATATTTT.

The CDR3 coding sequence is TGTGCCAGCAGTTTCGGCCGGGCACCCAACACTGAAGCTTTCTTT. Amino acid sequence: CASSFGRAPNTEAFF. The chain joins TRBV2 to TRBJ1-1; D uncertain. The germline CDR1 and CDR2 sequences are SNHLY and FYNNEI. This CDR3 contains 15 residues. Trimming shortened V by 5 bases and J by 2 bases, and 15 bases separated the two germline ends.

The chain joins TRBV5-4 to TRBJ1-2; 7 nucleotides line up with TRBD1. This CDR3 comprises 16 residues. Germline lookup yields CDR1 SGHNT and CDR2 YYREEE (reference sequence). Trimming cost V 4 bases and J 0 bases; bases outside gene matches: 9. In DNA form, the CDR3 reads TGTGCCAGCAGCCGCGGACAGGCCACAACTAACTATGGCTACACCTTC. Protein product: CASSRGQATTNYGYTF.

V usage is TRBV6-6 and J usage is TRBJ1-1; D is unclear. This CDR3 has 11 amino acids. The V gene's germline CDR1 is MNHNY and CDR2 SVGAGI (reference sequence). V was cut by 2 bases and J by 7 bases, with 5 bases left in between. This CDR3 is CASSYNGEAFF. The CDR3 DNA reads TGTGCCAGCAGTTACAACGGTGAAGCTTTCTTT.

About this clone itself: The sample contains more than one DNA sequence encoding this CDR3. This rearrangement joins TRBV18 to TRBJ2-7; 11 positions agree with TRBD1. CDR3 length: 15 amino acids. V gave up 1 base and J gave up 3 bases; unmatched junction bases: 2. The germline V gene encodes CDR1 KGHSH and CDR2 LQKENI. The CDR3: CASSPLGTGGYEQYF. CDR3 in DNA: TGTGCCAGCTCACCACTAGGGACAGGGGGCTACGAGCAGTACTTC.

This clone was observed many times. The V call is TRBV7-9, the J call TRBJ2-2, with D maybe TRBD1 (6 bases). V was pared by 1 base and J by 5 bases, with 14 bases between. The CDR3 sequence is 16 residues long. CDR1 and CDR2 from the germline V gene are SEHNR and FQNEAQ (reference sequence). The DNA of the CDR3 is TGTGCCAGCAGCTTAGGGGCCCGACAGGCAACCGGGGAGCTGTTTTTT. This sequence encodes CASSLGARQATGELFF.

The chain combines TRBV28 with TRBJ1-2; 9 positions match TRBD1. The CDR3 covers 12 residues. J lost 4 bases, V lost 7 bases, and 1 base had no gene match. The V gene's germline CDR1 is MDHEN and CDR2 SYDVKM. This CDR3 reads CASKTGGYGYTF. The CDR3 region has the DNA TGTGCCAGCAAGACAGGGGGCTATGGCTACACCTTC.

The CDR3: CAWRGPTTNTEAFF. In DNA form, the CDR3 reads TGTGCCTGGAGAGGACCCACGACGAACACTGAAGCTTTCTTT. V gene TRBV30 combines with J gene TRBJ1-1, with D unresolved. Trimming took 3 bases from V and 1 from J, leaving 12 bases between them. Germline values: CDR1 GTSNPN, CDR2 SVGIG (reference sequence). The CDR3 length is 14 residues.

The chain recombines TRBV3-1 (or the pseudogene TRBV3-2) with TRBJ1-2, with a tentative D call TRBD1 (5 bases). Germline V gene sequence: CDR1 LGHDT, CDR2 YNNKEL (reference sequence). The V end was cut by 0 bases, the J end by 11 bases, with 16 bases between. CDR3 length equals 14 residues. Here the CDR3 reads CASSQDLLGTGYTF. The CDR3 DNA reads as TGTGCCAGCAGCCAAGATCTTTTGGGGACCGGGTACACCTTC.

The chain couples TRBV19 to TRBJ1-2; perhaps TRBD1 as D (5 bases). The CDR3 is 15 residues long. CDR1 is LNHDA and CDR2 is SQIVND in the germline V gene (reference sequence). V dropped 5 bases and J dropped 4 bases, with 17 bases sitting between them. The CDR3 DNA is TGTGCCAGTAGTTCGACAGCCCCTCGGGGCTATGGCTACACCTTC. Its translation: CASSSTAPRGYGYTF. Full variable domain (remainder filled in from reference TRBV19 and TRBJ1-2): DGGITQSPKYLFRKEGQNVTLSCEQNLNHDAMYWYRQDPGQGLRLIYYSQIVNDFQKGDIAEGYSVSREKKESFPLTVTSAQKNPTAFYLCASSSTAPRGYGYTFGSGTRLTVV.

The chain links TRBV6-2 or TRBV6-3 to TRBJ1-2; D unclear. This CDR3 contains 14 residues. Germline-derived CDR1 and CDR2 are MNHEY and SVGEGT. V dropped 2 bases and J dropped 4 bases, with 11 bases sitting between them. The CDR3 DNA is TGTGCCAGCAGTTACAGCTGGGATTCCTATGGCTACACCTTC. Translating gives CASSYSWDSYGYTF.

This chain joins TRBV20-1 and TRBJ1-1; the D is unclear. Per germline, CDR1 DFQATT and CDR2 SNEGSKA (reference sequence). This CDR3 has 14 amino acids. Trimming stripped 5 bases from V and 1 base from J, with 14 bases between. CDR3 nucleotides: TGCAGTGCTGGTGGTAGTCTTGGGAACACTGAAGCTTTCTTT. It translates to CSAGGSLGNTEAFF.

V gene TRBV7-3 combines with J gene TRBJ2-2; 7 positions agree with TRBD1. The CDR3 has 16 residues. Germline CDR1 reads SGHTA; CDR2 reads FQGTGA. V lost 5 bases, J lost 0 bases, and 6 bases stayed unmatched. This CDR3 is CASSLTGTANTGELFF. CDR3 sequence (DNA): TGTGCCAGCAGCCTTACCGGGACAGCGAACACCGGGGAGCTGTTTTTT.

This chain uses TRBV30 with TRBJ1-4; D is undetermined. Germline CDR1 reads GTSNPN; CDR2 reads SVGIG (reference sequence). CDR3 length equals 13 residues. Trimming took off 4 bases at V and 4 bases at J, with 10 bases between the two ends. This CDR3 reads CAWNPGVNEKLFF. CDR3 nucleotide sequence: TGTGCCTGGAACCCCGGGGTTAATGAAAAACTGTTTTTT.

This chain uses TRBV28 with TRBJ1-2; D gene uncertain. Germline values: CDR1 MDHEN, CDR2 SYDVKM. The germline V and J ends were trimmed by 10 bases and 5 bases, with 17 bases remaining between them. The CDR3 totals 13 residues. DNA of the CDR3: TGTGCCACTCGCGGAGCCGAACCTTATGGCTACACCTTC. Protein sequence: CATRGAEPYGYTF.

The CDR3 nucleotides read TGTGCCAGTAGTATAGATGGCAGGGTGAACACTGAAGCTTTCTTT. Protein product: CASSIDGRVNTEAFF. This sequence joins TRBV19 and TRBJ1-1; tentatively, D is TRBD1 (5 bases). The CDR3 runs to 15 residues. V lost 0 bases and J 0 bases, leaving 8 bases between the germline ends. Germline-derived CDR1 and CDR2 are LNHDA and SQIVND (reference sequence).

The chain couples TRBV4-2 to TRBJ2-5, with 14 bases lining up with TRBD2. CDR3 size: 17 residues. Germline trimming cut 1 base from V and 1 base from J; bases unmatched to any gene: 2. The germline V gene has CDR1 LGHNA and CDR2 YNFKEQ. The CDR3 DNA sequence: TGTGCCAGCAGCCAAGGGACTAGCGGGGGGATCCAAGAGACCCAGTACTTC. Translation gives CASSQGTSGGIQETQYF.

The CDR3 protein is CASSLYKGANTGELFF. DNA for the CDR3: TGTGCCAGCAGCTTATACAAGGGGGCGAACACCGGGGAGCTGTTTTTT. The V call is TRBV7-2, the J call TRBJ2-2; a weak D match, TRBD1 (6 bases). Germline CDR1 and CDR2: SGHTA and FQGNSA. V was cut by 2 bases and J by 0 bases, with 10 bases left in between. The CDR3 is 16 residues long.

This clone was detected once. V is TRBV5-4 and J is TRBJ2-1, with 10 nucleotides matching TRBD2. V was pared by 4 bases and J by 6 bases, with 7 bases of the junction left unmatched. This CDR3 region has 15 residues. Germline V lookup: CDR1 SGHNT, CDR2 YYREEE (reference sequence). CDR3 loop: CASSQAGGMGNEQFF. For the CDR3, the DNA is TGTGCCAGCAGCCAAGCGGGGGGGATGGGCAATGAGCAGTTCTTC.

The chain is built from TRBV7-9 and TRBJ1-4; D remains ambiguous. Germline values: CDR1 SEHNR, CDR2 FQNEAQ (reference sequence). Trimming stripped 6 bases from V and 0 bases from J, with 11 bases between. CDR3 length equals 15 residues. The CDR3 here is CASRSGSTTNEKLFF. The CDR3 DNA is TGTGCCAGCAGATCCGGGAGCACAACTAATGAAAAACTGTTTTTT.

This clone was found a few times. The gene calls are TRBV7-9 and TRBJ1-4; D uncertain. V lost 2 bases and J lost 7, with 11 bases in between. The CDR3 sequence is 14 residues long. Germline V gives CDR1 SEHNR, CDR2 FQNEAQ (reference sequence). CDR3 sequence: CASSLRASGEKLFF. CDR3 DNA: TGTGCCAGCAGCTTAAGGGCGAGCGGTGAAAAACTGTTTTTT. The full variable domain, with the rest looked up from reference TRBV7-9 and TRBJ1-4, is DTGVSQNPRHKITKRGQNVTFRCDPISEHNRLYWYRQTLGQGPEFLTYFQNEAQLEKSRLLSDRFSAERPKGSFSTLEIQRTEQGDSAMYLCASSLRASGEKLFFGSGTQLSVL.

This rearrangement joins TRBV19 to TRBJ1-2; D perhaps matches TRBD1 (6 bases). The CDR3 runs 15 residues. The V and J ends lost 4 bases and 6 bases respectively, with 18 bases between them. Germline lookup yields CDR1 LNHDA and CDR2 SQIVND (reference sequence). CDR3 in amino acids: CASSTTSGAMDGYTF. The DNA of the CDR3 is TGTGCCAGTAGTACTACCTCAGGGGCGATGGATGGCTACACCTTC.

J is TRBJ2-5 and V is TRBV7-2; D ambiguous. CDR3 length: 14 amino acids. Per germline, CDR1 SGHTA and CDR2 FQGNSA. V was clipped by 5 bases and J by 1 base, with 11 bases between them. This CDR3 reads CASSEGRIQETQYF. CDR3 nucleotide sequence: TGTGCCAGCAGCGAAGGACGGATCCAAGAGACCCAGTACTTC.

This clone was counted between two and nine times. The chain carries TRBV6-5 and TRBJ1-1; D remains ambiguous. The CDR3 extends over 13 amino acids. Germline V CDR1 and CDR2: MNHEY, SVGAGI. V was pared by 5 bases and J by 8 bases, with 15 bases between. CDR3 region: CASSNRIPPEAFF. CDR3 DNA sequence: TGTGCCAGCAGTAATAGGATCCCCCCAGAAGCTTTCTTT.

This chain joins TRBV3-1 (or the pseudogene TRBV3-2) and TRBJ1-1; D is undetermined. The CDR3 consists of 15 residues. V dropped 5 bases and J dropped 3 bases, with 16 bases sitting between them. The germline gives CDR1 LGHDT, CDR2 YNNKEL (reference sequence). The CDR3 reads CASSDPSTGYTEAFF. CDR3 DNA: TGTGCCAGCAGCGATCCATCGACCGGCTACACTGAAGCTTTCTTT.

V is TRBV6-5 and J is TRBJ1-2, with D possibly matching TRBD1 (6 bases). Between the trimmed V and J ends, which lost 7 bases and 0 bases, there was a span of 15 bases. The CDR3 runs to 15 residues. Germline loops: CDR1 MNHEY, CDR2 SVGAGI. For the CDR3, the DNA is TGTGCCAGCACTGGGGGCCCTATAACTAACTATGGCTACACCTTC. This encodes CASTGGPITNYGYTF.